This T cell receptor (beta chain) was sequenced for a study of T cell repertoires in cytomegalovirus infection (dated by TCRdb to about 2019). With regard to the full study: The peptide stimulations were aimed at well-studied HLA-B-restricted epitopes as well as recently identified HLA-C-restricted CMV epitopes, whose presentation resists viral immunomodulation. Donor HLA type was relevant to the analysis, as public TCR beta signatures indicated carriage of CMV infection together with the matching HLA type. The paper's findings and limits, for the study overall: Cumulative frequency of public TCR beta family members discriminated carriers of CMV infection plus the relevant HLA type in this cohort and an independent approximately 360-donor cohort. The ex vivo response was dominated by HLA-C-restricted CMV-specific TCR beta clonotypes, which also provided the single most frequent clonotype in two of eight donors.

Interpreted using the paper, the treatment or condition label stands for: in vitro stimulation with specific CMV peptide epitopes to enrich CMV-specific T cells. Sequencer: Illumina HiSeq 1500. The public reads were reprocessed in TCRdb via fastp at Q25 and MiXCR, keeping in-frame beta chains. Each entry is one CDR3 protein sequence, shown with its most common DNA and genes. A total of roughly 990,000 distinct CDR3 sequences appear in this sample, roughly 31% of them only once. The top ten clonotypes cover around an eighth of the sample. The CDR3, from cysteine to phenylalanine, totals 15 residues. The CDR3 DNA has 45 bases and is translated from base 1. V is clipped by 4 bases and J by 3 bases, and the sequence between their germline boundaries is 14 bases long. Via the germline V gene (reference sequence), CDR1 is MNHEY and CDR2 SMNVEV. About this clonotype: Its antigen is currently not known. Base-call qualities are not available, and no considerably larger clone is one nucleotide away.

This chain is built from TRBV27 and TRBJ2-3, with the D call perhaps TRBD1 or TRBD2, as 5 bases match in each case. This sequence was found in a human donor in good health (CMV status not recorded). Some clones in this sample may be carry-over from other donors' samples. Sequencing was performed on cultured CD8+ T cells from PBMCs, taken from culture after CMV antigen stimulation. In nucleotides, the sequence is TGTGCCAGCAGTTGGGGGTATGATCGGACAGATACGCAGTATTTT. It specifies CASSWGYDRTDTQYF.